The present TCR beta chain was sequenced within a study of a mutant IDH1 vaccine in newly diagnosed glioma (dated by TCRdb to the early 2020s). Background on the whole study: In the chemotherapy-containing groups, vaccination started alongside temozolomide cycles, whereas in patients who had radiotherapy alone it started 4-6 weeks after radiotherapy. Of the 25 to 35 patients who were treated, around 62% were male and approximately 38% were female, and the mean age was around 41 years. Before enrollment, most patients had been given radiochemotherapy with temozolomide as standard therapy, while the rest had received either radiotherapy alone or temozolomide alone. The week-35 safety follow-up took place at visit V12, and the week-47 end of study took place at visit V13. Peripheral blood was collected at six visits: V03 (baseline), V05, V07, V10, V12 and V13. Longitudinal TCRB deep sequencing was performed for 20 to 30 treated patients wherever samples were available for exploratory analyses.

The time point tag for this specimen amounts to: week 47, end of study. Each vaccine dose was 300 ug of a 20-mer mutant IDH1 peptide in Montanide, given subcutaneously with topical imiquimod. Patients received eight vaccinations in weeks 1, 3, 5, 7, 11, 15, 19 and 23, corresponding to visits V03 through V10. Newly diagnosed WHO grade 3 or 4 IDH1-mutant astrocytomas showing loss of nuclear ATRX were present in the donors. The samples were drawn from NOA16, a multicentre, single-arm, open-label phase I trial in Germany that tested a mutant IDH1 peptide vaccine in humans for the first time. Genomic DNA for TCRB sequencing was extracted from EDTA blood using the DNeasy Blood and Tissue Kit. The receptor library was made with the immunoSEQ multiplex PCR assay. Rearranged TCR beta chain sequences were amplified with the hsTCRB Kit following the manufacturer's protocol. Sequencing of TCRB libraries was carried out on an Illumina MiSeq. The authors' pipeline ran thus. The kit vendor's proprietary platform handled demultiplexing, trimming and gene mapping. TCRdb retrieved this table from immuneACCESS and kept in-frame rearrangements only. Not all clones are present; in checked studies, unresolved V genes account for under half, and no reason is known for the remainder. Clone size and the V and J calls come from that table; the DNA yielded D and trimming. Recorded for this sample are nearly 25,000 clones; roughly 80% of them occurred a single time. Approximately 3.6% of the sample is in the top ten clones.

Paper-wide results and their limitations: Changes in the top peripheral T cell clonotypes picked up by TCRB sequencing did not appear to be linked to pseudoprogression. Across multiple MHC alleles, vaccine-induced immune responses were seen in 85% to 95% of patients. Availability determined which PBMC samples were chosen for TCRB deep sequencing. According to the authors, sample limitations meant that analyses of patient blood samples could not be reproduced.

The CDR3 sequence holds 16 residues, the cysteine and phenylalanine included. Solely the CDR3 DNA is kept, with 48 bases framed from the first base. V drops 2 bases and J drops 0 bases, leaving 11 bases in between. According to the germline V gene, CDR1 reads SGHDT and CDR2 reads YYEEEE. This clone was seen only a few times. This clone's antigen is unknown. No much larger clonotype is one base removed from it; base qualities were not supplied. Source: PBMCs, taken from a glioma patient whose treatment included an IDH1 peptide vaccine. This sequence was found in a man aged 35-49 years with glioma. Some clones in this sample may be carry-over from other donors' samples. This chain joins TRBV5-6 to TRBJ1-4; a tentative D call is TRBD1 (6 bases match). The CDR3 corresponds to CASSLSRGATNEKLFF. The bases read TGTGCCAGCAGCTTAAGCAGGGGTGCAACTAATGAAAAACTGTTTTTT. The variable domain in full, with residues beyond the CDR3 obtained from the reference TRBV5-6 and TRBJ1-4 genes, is DAGVTQSPTHLIKTRGQQVTLRCSPKSGHDTVSWYQQALGQGPQFIFQYYEEEERQRGNFPDRFSGHQFPNYSSELNVNALLLGDSALYLCASSLSRGATNEKLFFGSGTQLSVL.